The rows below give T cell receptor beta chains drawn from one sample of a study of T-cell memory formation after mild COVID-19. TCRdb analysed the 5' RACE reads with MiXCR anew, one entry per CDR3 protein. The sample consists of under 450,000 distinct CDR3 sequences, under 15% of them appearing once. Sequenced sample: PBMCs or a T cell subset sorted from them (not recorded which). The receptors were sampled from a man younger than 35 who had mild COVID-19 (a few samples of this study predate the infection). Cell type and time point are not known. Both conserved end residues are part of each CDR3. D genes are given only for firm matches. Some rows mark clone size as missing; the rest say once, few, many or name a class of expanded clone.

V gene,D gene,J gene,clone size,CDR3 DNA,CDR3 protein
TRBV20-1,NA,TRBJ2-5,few,TGCAGTGCTAGTCCCGGTTTGTGGGAGACCCAGTACTTC,CSASPGLWETQYF
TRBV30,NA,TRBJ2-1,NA,TGTGCCTGGGTGGGAAAGGGCTCCTACAATGAGCAGTTCTTC,CAWVGKGSYNEQFF
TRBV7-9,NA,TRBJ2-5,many,TGTGCCAGCAGCGGCCTCGGACGGGGTCTGGAGACCCAGTACTTC,CASSGLGRGLETQYF
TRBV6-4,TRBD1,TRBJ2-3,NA,TGTGCCAGCAGCCAGGGGGCCAAAGATACGCAGTATTTT,CASSQGAKDTQYF
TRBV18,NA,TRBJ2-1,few,TGTGCCAGCTCACCCGGTCACCCGGCCTCGGGCAATGAGCAGTTCTTC,CASSPGHPASGNEQFF
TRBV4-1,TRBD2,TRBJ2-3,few,TGCGCCAGCAGCCAAGCTGCACTAGCGGGGGGCATATACACAGATACGCAGTATTTT,CASSQAALAGGIYTDTQYF
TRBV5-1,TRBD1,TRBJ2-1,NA,TGCGCCAGTAAACAGGGGGCCATCTACAATGAGCAGTTCTTC,CASKQGAIYNEQFF
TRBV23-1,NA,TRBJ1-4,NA,TGCGCCAGCGCCCCCGGGGGCAGGCCTCGGCCCTTTGGAAAACTGTTTTTT,CASAPGGRPRPFGKLFF
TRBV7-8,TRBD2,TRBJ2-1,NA,TGTGCCAGCAGCTTACAACCCGGGACTAGCAGCCCTAATGAGCAGTTCTTC,CASSLQPGTSSPNEQFF
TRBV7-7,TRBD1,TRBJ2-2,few,TGTGCCAGCAGCACCGACAGGGGGCTCGGGGAGCTGTTTTTT,CASSTDRGLGELFF
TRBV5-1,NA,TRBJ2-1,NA,TGCGCCAGCAGCTTGGCCGGGCGGGCCCTCTACAATGAGCAGTTCTTC,CASSLAGRALYNEQFF
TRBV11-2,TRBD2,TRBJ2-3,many,TGTGCCAGCAACTTGGCTAGCGGGGGGTCCACAGATACGCAGTATTTT,CASNLASGGSTDTQYF
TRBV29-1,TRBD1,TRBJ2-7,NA,TGCAGCGTCTCCGGGACAGGGGGCGAGCAGTACTTC,CSVSGTGGEQYF
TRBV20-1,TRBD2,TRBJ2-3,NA,TGCAGGCCAGGGACTAGCGGGGGTAAAGATACGCAGTATTTT,CRPGTSGGKDTQYF
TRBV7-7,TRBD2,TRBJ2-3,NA,TGTGCCAGCAGCCCGAGCCTAGCGGGGAGCACAGATACGCAGTATTTT,CASSPSLAGSTDTQYF
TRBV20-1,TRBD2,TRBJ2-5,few,TGCGGCACGGCGACCAGCGGGGGGGCCTGGGAGACCCAGTACTTC,CGTATSGGAWETQYF
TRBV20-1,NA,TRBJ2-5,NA,TGCAGTGCCACTCCTTCGCCGGGCCCCCCGGGGACCCAGTACTTC,CSATPSPGPPGTQYF
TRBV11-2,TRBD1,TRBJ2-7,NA,TGTGCCAGCAGCCAGACAGGGGCGACCTACGAGCAGTACTTC,CASSQTGATYEQYF
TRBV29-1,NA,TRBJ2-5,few,TGCAGCGCCTGGAGCCGGGGAGAGACCCAGTACTTC,CSAWSRGETQYF
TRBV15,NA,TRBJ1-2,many,TGTGCCACCAGCAGTAGGGGGGCGCAGGGCTACACCTTC,CATSSRGAQGYTF
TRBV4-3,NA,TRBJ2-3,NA,TGCGCCAGCAGCTCGGGCAGGGCAACAGATACGCAGTATTTT,CASSSGRATDTQYF
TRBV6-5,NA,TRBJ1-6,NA,TGTGCCAGCAGTTACACGGAGCAGGGCTCTTCACCCCTCCACTTT,CASSYTEQGSSPLHF
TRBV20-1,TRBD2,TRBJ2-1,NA,TGCAGTGCTAGAGTAGCGGGGGGGCCTAATGAGCAGTTCTTC,CSARVAGGPNEQFF